A single T cell receptor beta chain is shown here with its context. This sample stems from a study of T cell changes during pregnancy in multiple sclerosis. In germline, CDR1 is MNHNS, CDR2 SASEGT. This CDR3 has 11 amino acids. V lost 11 bases to trimming and J lost 6 bases; unmatched junction nucleotides: 2. Data came from immunoSEQ multiplex PCR; TCRdb stores just in-frame clones and leaves some out. This table has around 71,000 clones, approximately 90% appearing once. The starting material was peripheral blood, obtained after pregnancy. The chain combines TRBV6-1 with TRBJ2-2; 8 bases fit TRBD1. The sequence came from a female donor with multiple sclerosis, enrolled in a pregnancy study. CDR3 residues: CAGQGSGELFF. DNA for the CDR3: TGTGCCGGACAGGGTTCCGGGGAGCTGTTTTTT.